What follows are 32 T cell receptor beta chains derived from one specimen sequenced in a study of T cells in tuberculosis. Thawed, overnight-rested PBMC were stained with GMM-loaded CD1B tetramer, viability dye and anti-CD3, then sorted. C32 glucose monomycolate from Rhodococcus equi was loaded onto the CD1B tetramers. Generated by immunoSEQ multiplex PCR, the TCRdb table keeps only in-frame clones and is missing some. In the table there are more than 70,000 clones, roughly 90% of which are singletons. Specimen: CD1b-GMM tetramer-negative cells sorted from PBMCs. The receptor source for this set is an adult woman with latent tuberculosis.

This chain uses TRBV5-1 with TRBJ2-3, with D tentatively TRBD1 (6 bases). This CDR3 region has 15 residues. Trimming took off 0 bases at V and 3 bases at J, with 11 bases between the two ends. Per the germline V gene, CDR1 is SGHRS and CDR2 is YFSETQ. The CDR3 sequence is CASSLVGGRTDTQYF. Here the CDR3 DNA reads TGCGCCAGCAGCTTGGTTGGGGGCAGGACAGATACGCAGTATTTT.

This sequence joins TRBV7-2 and TRBJ2-2; 13 bases are shared with TRBD2. Germline CDR1 and CDR2: SGHTA and FQGNSA. The length of the CDR3 is 19 residues. J gave up 0 bases and V 3 bases, and 7 bases lay outside the gene matches. The CDR3 loop reads CASSFRTSGGASNTGELFF. The CDR3 coding sequence is TGTGCCAGCAGCTTTCGGACTAGCGGGGGCGCCTCGAACACCGGGGAGCTGTTTTTT.

V gene TRBV7-3 combines with J gene TRBJ2-6; a possible D gene is TRBD1 (5 bases). The CDR3 extends over 15 amino acids. Trimming removed 5 bases at V and 4 bases at J, with 12 bases between. The germline CDR1 and CDR2 sequences are SGHTA and FQGTGA. CDR3 region: CASSPRVYGANVLTF. In DNA, the CDR3 is TGTGCCAGCAGCCCCAGGGTGTACGGGGCCAACGTCCTGACTTTC.

CDR3 nucleotides: TGCAGCGTTGGCCCGCCCAGGGGGCGAGGTGAGCAGTTCTTC. Its translation: CSVGPPRGRGEQFF. This chain connects TRBV29-1 to TRBJ2-1, with 8 nucleotides matching TRBD1. The J segment lost 9 bases and the V segment lost 4 bases, leaving 11 bases of the junction unmatched. The CDR3 runs 14 residues. CDR1 and CDR2 (germline): SQVTM, ANQGSEA.

V usage is TRBV6-1 and J usage is TRBJ2-7; TRBD1 might be the D (5 bases). Between the trimmed V and J ends, which lost 2 bases and 3 bases, there was a span of 11 bases. Germline values: CDR1 MNHNS, CDR2 SASEGT. The CDR3 is 14 amino acids. The CDR3 loop reads CASSERGAFYEQYF. In DNA form, the CDR3 reads TGTGCCAGCAGTGAAAGGGGTGCGTTCTACGAGCAGTACTTC.

This clone was counted only a few times. The V and J genes are TRBV6-5 and TRBJ1-5; D is unresolved. Germline-derived CDR1 and CDR2 are MNHEY and SVGAGI. V lost 0 bases and J 0 bases, leaving 6 bases between the germline ends. This CDR3 has 15 amino acids. The CDR3 loop reads CASSYSVDSNQPQHF. The CDR3 DNA follows: TGTGCCAGCAGTTACTCGGTAGATAGCAATCAGCCCCAGCATTTT.

The chain has TRBV19 and TRBJ1-1, with no clear D. CDR1 and CDR2 from the germline V gene are LNHDA and SQIVND (reference sequence). The CDR3 runs 14 residues. With 0 bases removed from V and 1 base from J, the gap between germline ends came to 6 bases. This chain's CDR3 is CASSIDLKNTEAFF. DNA of the CDR3: TGTGCCAGTAGTATAGATCTTAAGAACACTGAAGCTTTCTTT.

The V and J genes are TRBV20-1 and TRBJ2-4, with TRBD1 identical over 10 bases. Germline V gene data show CDR1 as DFQATT and CDR2 as SNEGSKA (reference sequence). This CDR3 contains 10 residues. For the CDR3, the DNA is TGCCTGGACAGGGGGAGTTTTCAGTACTTC. Translated, it gives CLDRGSFQYF.

The chain uses TRBV6-5 and TRBJ1-1; D is perhaps TRBD1 (5 bases). V was pared by 6 bases and J by 0 bases, with 8 bases between. This CDR3 has 13 amino acids. CDR1 and CDR2 from the germline V gene are MNHEY and SVGAGI. The CDR3 here is CASRGLLNTEAFF. In DNA, the CDR3 is TGTGCCAGCAGGGGGCTTCTGAACACTGAAGCTTTCTTT.

The CDR3 DNA reads TGTGCCAGCAGGACAGGGGAGATTGAAGCTTTCTTT. Its translation: CASRTGEIEAFF. The chain employs TRBV2 and TRBJ1-1; 8 bases map to TRBD1. Germline V lookup: CDR1 SNHLY, CDR2 FYNNEI. Trimming removed 6 bases from V and 7 bases from J; junction bases left unmatched: 4. The CDR3 runs 12 residues.

The V call is TRBV7-2, the J call TRBJ2-2, with 9 bases matching TRBD1. The CDR3 extends over 16 amino acids. The V gene's germline CDR1 is SGHTA and CDR2 FQGNSA. Germline trimming cut 1 base from V and 2 bases from J; bases unmatched to any gene: 2. The CDR3 nucleotides read TGTGCCAGCAGCTTAGGACAGGGGGGAAACACCGGGGAGCTGTTTTTT. The encoded protein is CASSLGQGGNTGELFF. The full variable domain, rest sourced from reference TRBV7-2 and TRBJ2-2, is GAGVSQSPSNKVTEKGKDVELRCDPISGHTALYWYRQSLGQGLEFLIYFQGNSAPDKSGLPSDRFSAERTGGSVSTLTIQRTQQEDSAVYLCASSLGQGGNTGELFFGEGSRLTVL.

V and J are TRBV5-6 and TRBJ1-3; TRBD1 might be the D (5 bases). There are 15 residues in the CDR3. Germline V CDR1 and CDR2: SGHDT, YYEEEE. Deletions cut 4 bases from V and 4 bases from J, with 15 bases between. The CDR3: CASSQGLGLGNTIYF. The CDR3 bases are TGTGCCAGCAGCCAGGGACTCGGGCTCGGAAACACCATATATTTT.

The rearrangement uses TRBV11-2 and TRBJ1-2; a weak D match, TRBD1 (6 bases). Trimming cost V 4 bases and J 7 bases, with 13 bases left between them. The germline V gene encodes CDR1 SGHAT and CDR2 FQNNGV. The CDR3 is 13 amino acids. As DNA, the CDR3 is TGTGCCAGCAGCTCCCGAAGGGGGGGTGGCTACACCTTC. It encodes CASSSRRGGGYTF.

This chain connects TRBV7-2 to TRBJ1-6; 7 nucleotides align to TRBD1. This CDR3 is built from 16 residues. Germline V gene lookup returns CDR1 SGHTA and CDR2 FQGNSA. V trimming: 1 base; J trimming: 8 bases; junction bases outside the gene matches: 8. Written as DNA, the CDR3 is TGTGCCAGCAGCTTAGTAAGCCCCAGGGGGGATTCACCCCTCCACTTT. It translates to CASSLVSPRGDSPLHF.

The chain uses TRBV4-1 and TRBJ2-3; 14 bases line up with TRBD2. After removal of 0 bases from V and 2 bases from J, the junction contained 4 bases not matched to a gene. Germline assignment: CDR1 MGHRA and CDR2 YSYEKL. This CDR3 region has 18 residues. In nucleotides, the CDR3 is TGCGCCAGCAGCCAAGAAAAGACTAGCGGGGGGGTCACAGATACGCAGTATTTT. Translation: CASSQEKTSGGVTDTQYF.

The J gene is TRBJ1-4, the V gene TRBV11-3; 8 nucleotides agree with TRBD1. The CDR3 has 14 residues. Germline V CDR1 and CDR2: SGHNT, YENEEA. V shed 5 bases, J shed 2 bases, and the junction held 1 base outside the gene matches. The CDR3 region is CASSDRGTNEKLFF. In DNA, the CDR3 is TGTGCCAGCAGCGACAGGGGCACTAATGAAAAACTGTTTTTT. The variable domain in full, completed from reference TRBV11-3 and TRBJ1-4, reads EAGVVQSPRYKIIEKKQPVAFWCNPISGHNTLYWYLQNLGQGPELLIRYENEEAVDDSQLPKDRFSAERLKGVDSTLKIQPAELGDSAVYLCASSDRGTNEKLFFGSGTQLSVL.

The CDR3 spells CASSPTNSGQGARSQYF. In nucleotides, the CDR3 is TGTGCCAGTAGTCCGACTAACTCGGGACAGGGGGCTAGGTCGCAGTACTTC. The chain joins TRBV19 to TRBJ2-7, with 12 positions matching TRBD1. The length of the CDR3 is 17 residues. Germline V gives CDR1 LNHDA, CDR2 SQIVND (reference sequence). V was pared by 5 bases and J by 9 bases, with 17 bases of the junction left unmatched.

V is TRBV5-4 and J is TRBJ2-3; D might be TRBD2 (6 bases). This CDR3 comprises 16 residues. Germline-derived CDR1 and CDR2 are SGHNT and YYREEE (reference sequence). Trimming stripped 0 bases from V and 2 bases from J, with 13 bases between. CDR3 in amino acids: CASSLAIGGITDTQYF. Here the CDR3 DNA reads TGTGCCAGCAGCTTGGCCATAGGCGGGATCACAGATACGCAGTATTTT.

The rearrangement uses TRBV21-1 and TRBJ2-7; the table names TRBD2, a call not compared with the DNA. TRBV21-1 is given as a pseudogene. CDR3 length equals 16 residues. CDR3 region: CASSKDPGAKSYEQYV. CDR3 DNA: TGTGCCAGCAGCAAAGATCCGGGAGCGAAATCGTACGAGCAGTACGTC.

This sequence joins TRBV21-1 and TRBJ2-2; the tabulated D call, TRBD1, remains unverified against the DNA. TRBV21-1 is given as a pseudogene. The CDR3 extends over 15 amino acids. CDR3 residues: CASSNGTGGNGELFF. CDR3 in DNA: TGTGCCAGCAGCAACGGGACAGGGGGTAACGGGGAGCTGTTTTTT.

V gene TRBV7-3 combines with J gene TRBJ1-5; 8 bases line up with TRBD1. The CDR3 runs to 15 residues. Germline CDR1 SGHTA, CDR2 FQGTGA. Trimming took 5 bases from V and 3 from J; bases not matched to a gene: 6. The CDR3 coding sequence is TGTGCCAGCAGCCTCCGGGGACAGGCCAATCAGCCCCAGCATTTT. The encoded protein is CASSLRGQANQPQHF.

This chain uses TRBV27 with TRBJ1-5; D gene uncertain. Germline CDR1 MNHEY, CDR2 SMNVEV (reference sequence). Trimming left V 6 bases short and J 5 bases short, with 14 bases between. The CDR3 totals 14 residues. The CDR3 spells CASRRVLGDQPQHF. CDR3 in DNA: TGTGCCAGCAGAAGGGTACTCGGGGATCAGCCCCAGCATTTT.

V gene TRBV30 combines with J gene TRBJ1-1, with D possibly matching TRBD1 (5 bases). Germline-derived CDR1 and CDR2 are GTSNPN and SVGIG (reference sequence). The CDR3 has 15 residues. V was trimmed by 0 bases and J by 1 base, leaving 12 bases between them. CDR3 sequence: CAWSVWGGTNTEAFF. Here the CDR3 DNA reads TGTGCCTGGAGTGTATGGGGCGGGACGAACACTGAAGCTTTCTTT.

V usage is TRBV4-3 and J usage is TRBJ2-7; the D is unclear. V lost 0 bases to trimming and J lost 3 bases, with 6 bases between them. Germline V gives CDR1 LGHNA, CDR2 YSLEER. The CDR3 contains 13 residues. This CDR3 is CASSQDLGYEQYV. The CDR3 nucleotides read TGCGCCAGCAGCCAAGATTTGGGCTACGAGCAGTACGTC.

The rearrangement links TRBV4-3 to TRBJ1-2; tentatively, D is TRBD1 (5 bases). The CDR3 length is 14 residues. From germline, CDR1 is LGHNA and CDR2 YSLEER. The germline V and J ends were trimmed by 1 base and 6 bases, with 12 bases remaining between them. CDR3 DNA: TGCGCCAGCAGCCAAGTGAACAGGCAGCATGGCTACACCTTC. Residues: CASSQVNRQHGYTF.

The V gene is TRBV29-1, the J gene TRBJ2-7, with 7 bases fitting TRBD2. Germline loops: CDR1 SQVTM, CDR2 ANQGSEA. The CDR3 is made up of 13 amino acids. V lost 6 bases to trimming and J lost 2 bases; unmatched junction nucleotides: 7. CDR3 DNA: TGCAGCGTGCTCAGGGCGGGGGCCTACGAGCAGTACTTC. This gives the protein CSVLRAGAYEQYF.

The CDR3 spells CASSEAPHNSGANVLTF. CDR3 bases: TGTGCCAGCAGTGAGGCACCCCATAACTCTGGGGCCAACGTCCTGACTTTC. The chain is built from TRBV6-1 and TRBJ2-6; no clear D. V lost 3 bases, J lost 0 bases, and 12 bases lay in between. This CDR3 has 17 residues. Germline CDR1 and CDR2: MNHNS and SASEGT.

The V and J genes are TRBV7-2 and TRBJ2-3, with TRBD2 as a possible D gene (5 bases). This CDR3 has 17 amino acids. V lost 4 bases, J lost 1 base, and 18 bases lay in between. Per the germline V gene, CDR1 is SGHTA and CDR2 is FQGNSA. The CDR3 spells CASSSPRPVRGTDTQYF. CDR3 DNA: TGTGCCAGCAGCTCCCCCCGGCCTGTGCGGGGCACAGATACGCAGTATTTT. The entire variable domain, with the rest obtained from reference TRBV7-2 and TRBJ2-3, is as follows: GAGVSQSPSNKVTEKGKDVELRCDPISGHTALYWYRQSLGQGLEFLIYFQGNSAPDKSGLPSDRFSAERTGGSVSTLTIQRTQQEDSAVYLCASSSPRPVRGTDTQYFGPGTRLTVL.

V gene TRBV7-8 combines with J gene TRBJ2-2, with D perhaps matching TRBD2 (5 bases). Trimming stripped 3 bases from V and 5 bases from J, with 19 bases between. The CDR3 runs to 17 residues. CDR1 and CDR2 (germline): SGHVS, FQNEAQ. CDR3 nucleotide sequence: TGTGCCAGCAGCTTGGACTTGTGGTTTGGGGATACCGGGGAGCTGTTTTTT. It yields the protein CASSLDLWFGDTGELFF.

V gene TRBV5-1 combines with J gene TRBJ1-1; 7 nucleotides align to TRBD1. Germline values: CDR1 SGHRS, CDR2 YFSETQ. Trimming cost V 4 bases and J 0 bases; bases outside gene matches: 6. This CDR3 comprises 15 residues. The DNA of the CDR3 is TGCGCCAGCAGCCCCTTGGACAGGCTGAACACTGAAGCTTTCTTT. Translated: CASSPLDRLNTEAFF.

This sequence joins TRBV11-2 and TRBJ2-6; D is uncertain. CDR1 SGHAT and CDR2 FQNNGV come from the germline V gene. The CDR3 loop spans 15 amino acids. Trimming left V 1 base short and J 0 bases short, with 4 bases between. In DNA form, the CDR3 reads TGTGCCAGCAGCTTAGGGCACTCTGGGGCCAACGTCCTGACTTTC. Protein: CASSLGHSGANVLTF.

Here the CDR3 DNA reads TGCGCCAGCAGCCGTACAGGGGGATTGGACACCGGGGAGCTGTTTTTT. This sequence encodes CASSRTGGLDTGELFF. J is TRBJ2-2 and V is TRBV5-1, with 8 positions matching TRBD1. CDR3 length: 16 amino acids. Trimming at V came to 4 bases and at J to 3 bases, leaving 8 bases not matched to a gene. Germline-derived CDR1 and CDR2 are SGHRS and YFSETQ.